This record looks at one T cell receptor (beta chain) sequence and its context. Some clones are missing from TCRdb's copy, which holds only in-frame ones; the method was immunoSEQ multiplex PCR. The sample comprises approximately 2.5 million clones, approximately 93% of which are singletons, and more than 0.35% rests with the top ten. This CDR3 spans 14 amino acids. Looked up from germline, CDR1 is LNHNV and CDR2 is YYDKDF (reference sequence). Between the trimmed V and J ends, which lost 4 bases and 9 bases, there was a span of 19 bases. This entry is derived from a study of shared clonotypes between healthy human individuals. About the research overall: Aged between 18 and 49, the donors were two women and three men.

The CD4+ fraction was divided into a CD45RA+ naive subset and a CD45RA-negative memory subset. This rearrangement joins TRBV15 to TRBJ2-7, with D maybe TRBD1 (6 bases). The TCR comes from a man aged 18 to 30 in good health. Some clones in this sample may be carry-over from other donors' samples. Material for sequencing was naive CD4+ T cells from PBMCs. As to subset: CD45RA+ positively selected. The CDR3: CATSNKRTALGQYF. The DNA for the CDR3 is TGTGCCACCAGCAATAAGAGGACAGCCCTGGGGCAGTACTTC.